The 4 T cell receptor beta chains reported below all come from one sample, sequenced in a study of blood T cell repertoires in COVID-19. Clones were read by immunoSEQ multiplex PCR, and TCRdb kept only the in-frame ones, dropping some. The sample lists about 220,000 clones, 82% occurring once. Sequencing was carried out using peripheral blood. All receptors come from a woman in her 70s with acute or convalescent COVID-19.

The V call is TRBV4-2, the J call TRBJ1-1, with a weak D call TRBD1 (5 bases). Deletions cut 2 bases from V and 2 bases from J, with 21 bases between. The germline CDR1 and CDR2 sequences are LGHNA and YNFKEQ. The CDR3 spans 18 residues. CDR3 in amino acids: CASSQIGGVEGRNTEAFF. CDR3 nucleotides: TGTGCCAGCAGCCAAATCGGTGGGGTGGAGGGGCGAAACACTGAAGCTTTCTTT.

V usage is TRBV3-1 (or the pseudogene TRBV3-2) and J usage is TRBJ1-1, with D perhaps TRBD1 (5 bases). Trimming cost V 1 base and J 5 bases, with 11 bases left between them. This CDR3 has 14 amino acids. Germline V gene data show CDR1 as LGHDT and CDR2 as YNNKEL (reference sequence). CDR3 sequence (DNA): TGTGCCAGCAGCCAAGGGGCAGGGCAGACTGAAGCTTTCTTT. Translation gives CASSQGAGQTEAFF.

The gene calls are TRBV19 and TRBJ1-2; 11 bases match TRBD1. From germline, CDR1 is LNHDA and CDR2 SQIVND (reference sequence). With 4 bases clipped from V and 2 bases from J, the junction kept 0 bases outside the gene matches. The CDR3 has 14 residues. The CDR3, as DNA: TGTGCCAGTAGTAGGGACAGGGGGAACTATGGCTACACCTTC. Its translation: CASSRDRGNYGYTF.

The chain has TRBV27 and TRBJ1-2; the D gene is possibly TRBD1 (6 bases). CDR1 is MNHEY and CDR2 is SMNVEV in the germline V gene (reference sequence). CDR3 length: 13 residues. V lost 2 bases and J lost 5, with 9 bases in between. CDR3 region: CASSLRQGYGYTF. CDR3 coding DNA: TGTGCCAGCAGTTTAAGGCAGGGGTATGGCTACACCTTC.